Listed below are T cell receptor beta chains from one sample, sequenced in a study of breast tumors, draining lymph nodes, adjacent tissues. TCRdb called the multiplex PCR reads again in MiXCR, with one record for every CDR3 protein. The table shows 170,000 or so distinct CDR3 sequences, with 30% to 35% occurring only once. Sequences were obtained from axillary lymph node tissue. The receptors originated from a female donor with breast cancer. Some clones in this sample may be carry-over from other donors' samples. The CDR3 runs from the conserved cysteine through the conserved F or W. Each record gives: D gene, clone size, V gene, J gene, CDR3 DNA, CDR3 protein. D genes are given only for firm matches. A row's size may be missing; if present it is once, few, many or a size class.

NA	many	TRBV9	TRBJ1-4	TGTGCCAGCAGCGTAGAAGGGACGTACGGAGAAAAACTGTTTTTT	CASSVEGTYGEKLFF
NA	NA	TRBV7-9	TRBJ1-1	TGTGCCAGCAGCTCAATGGGCGCGAACACTGAAGCTTTCTTT	CASSSMGANTEAFF
TRBD2	few	TRBV27	TRBJ2-1	TGTGCCAGCAGTCCCGTGCCCGGGGCTAGCGGGAGCTTAAAGCAGTTCTTC	CASSPVPGASGSLKQFF
TRBD1	NA	TRBV6-1	TRBJ2-7	TGTGCCAGCAGGACCTCAGCCCGGGACAGGGCCAACGAGCAGTACTTC	CASRTSARDRANEQYF
TRBD2	NA	TRBV25-1	TRBJ2-1	TGTGCCAGCAGTGCTATACCCCCGACTAGCTCGTACTACAATGAGCAGTTCTTC	CASSAIPPTSSYYNEQFF
NA	once	TRBV24-1	TRBJ1-2	TGTGCCACCAGTACAGGGTACAAGCGCTACACCTTC	CATSTGYKRYTF
TRBD2	few	TRBV6-6	TRBJ2-4	TGTGCCAGCAACCAAAGGACTAGCGGGGAGGGGTTAGGCAAAAACATTCAGTACTTC	CASNQRTSGEGLGKNIQYF
TRBD2	NA	TRBV5-8	TRBJ2-3	TGTGCCAGCAGCCAAGAGATTGGGACTAGCGGGAGGGCAGATACGCAGTATTTT	CASSQEIGTSGRADTQYF
NA	NA	TRBV7-2	TRBJ1-2	TGTGCCAGCAGCACTTACCTCACGGAGGGGGGTGGCTACCCCTTC	CASSTYLTEGGGYPF
TRBD1	many	TRBV18	TRBJ1-6	TGTGCCAGCTCTCCCCGGGACCGAACAGGGGGCAATTCACCCCTCCACTTT	CASSPRDRTGGNSPLHF
TRBD2	NA	TRBV15	TRBJ2-5	TGTGCCACCAGCAGTGCTCGGGCTAGCGGGGGGGGAGAGACCCAGTACTTC	CATSSARASGGGETQYF
NA	many	TRBV10-3	TRBJ2-7	TGTGCCATCAGTGAGTCGCAGGGAGGAGGCTACGAGCAGTACTTC	CAISESQGGGYEQYF
TRBD1	many	TRBV5-6	TRBJ1-5	TGTGCCAGCAGCTTGATAGGGGGCGGCAATCAGCCCCAGCATTTT	CASSLIGGGNQPQHF
NA	many	TRBV2	TRBJ2-3	TGTGCCAGCGCCCGGGAGAGCGGCACAGATACGCAGTATTTT	CASARESGTDTQYF
TRBD2	many	TRBV2	TRBJ2-5	TGTGCCAGCAGCGCCATCGGAGGGACTAGCCTCCAAGAGGCCCAGTACTTC	CASSAIGGTSLQEAQYF
NA	many	TRBV13	TRBJ2-2	TGTGCCAGCAGCTCAACCCGGACCTCGGTAACCGGGGAGCTGTTTTTT	CASSSTRTSVTGELFF
NA	NA	TRBV6-4	TRBJ2-3	TGTGCCCGATTACTAGTTTCGGGCACAGATACGCAGTATTTT	CARLLVSGTDTQYF
NA	NA	TRBV7-6	TRBJ2-2	TGTGCCAGCAGCTTAGGGCTGGGGTCCCGCAATGAGCAGTTTTTT	CASSLGLGSRNEQFF
NA	few	TRBV6-5	TRBJ2-5	TGTGCCAGCAGTCGGCGGTTCCGAGAGACCCAGTACTTC	CASSRRFRETQYF
TRBD2	many	TRBV7-9	TRBJ2-5	TGTGCCAGCAGTCAACTAGCGGGCTCACAAGAGACCCAGTACTTC	CASSQLAGSQETQYF
TRBD2	many	TRBV20-1	TRBJ2-5	TGCAGTGCTAGAGACCTAGCGGGCCCATCCCAAGAGACCCAGTACTTC	CSARDLAGPSQETQYF
NA	many	TRBV12-3/TRBV12-4	TRBJ2-3	TGTGCCAGCAGCCCGCGCGAGGCAGATACGCAGTATTTT	CASSPREADTQYF
TRBD2	NA	TRBV27	TRBJ2-1	TGTGCCAGCAGTAGAGCGGGAGAGGGATACAATGAGCAGTTCTTC	CASSRAGEGYNEQFF
TRBD2	few	TRBV5-1	TRBJ2-5	TGCGCCAGCAGCTGGGGAGGGGATACAGACACCCAGTACTTC	CASSWGGDTDTQYF
TRBD1	many	TRBV5-6	TRBJ2-3	TGTGCCAGCAGCCCCTCCGGGACAGCTTATACGCAGTATTTT	CASSPSGTAYTQYF
TRBD1	many	TRBV5-1	TRBJ2-3	TGCGCCAGCAGCCCCATAGTGGGACAGGGAGTAGATACGCAGTATTTT	CASSPIVGQGVDTQYF
NA	many	TRBV7-9	TRBJ2-1	TGTGCCAGCAGCACCTCCCCCGGCGGGCGGGAGCAGTTCTTC	CASSTSPGGREQFF
NA	many	TRBV9	TRBJ2-3	TGTGCCAGCAGCGTCTCGAGGGTGGCAGATACGCAGTATTTT	CASSVSRVADTQYF
NA	many	TRBV10-2	TRBJ2-2	TGCGCCAGCTTCGAGACGTTCACCGGGGAGCTGTTTTTT	CASFETFTGELFF
TRBD1	NA	TRBV10-1	TRBJ2-7	TGCGCCAGCAGTCCCCGGACAGGGGCCTTCGAGCAGTACTTC	CASSPRTGAFEQYF
NA	many	TRBV20-1	TRBJ2-7	TGCAGTGCTAGCACGGGAGCGGCCTACGAGCAGTACTTC	CSASTGAAYEQYF
TRBD2	NA	TRBV2	TRBJ2-3	TGTGCCGGCAGTGGGGGGGGACTAGCGGGAGTGCCAGATACGCAGTATTTT	CAGSGGGLAGVPDTQYF
TRBD1	many	TRBV30	TRBJ1-3	TGTGCCTGGAAAAACACAGGGGCTGCTTCTGGAAACACCATATATTTT	CAWKNTGAASGNTIYF
NA	NA	TRBV15	TRBJ2-3	TGTGCCACCAGCAACGTGGGACTTTCAGATACGCAGTATTTT	CATSNVGLSDTQYF
TRBD1	many	TRBV7-8	TRBJ1-5	TGTGCCAGCAGCTTAGGTTTCAGGGGGAAGGAGATCAATCAGCCCCAGCATTTT	CASSLGFRGKEINQPQHF
TRBD2	few	TRBV3-1	TRBJ2-1	TGTGCCAGCAGAATGCTAGCGGGAGGGCCCTGGAATGAGCAGTTCTTC	CASRMLAGGPWNEQFF
TRBD2	few	TRBV3-1	TRBJ2-1	TGTGCCAGCAGCCAAGAAGGCGGACTAGCGCCGTCCTTC	CASSQEGGLAPSF
NA	many	TRBV4-1	TRBJ2-7	TGCGCCAGCAGCCAAGCGGCCGGGCTGAGCTCCTACGAGCAGTACTTC	CASSQAAGLSSYEQYF
NA	few	TRBV6-4	TRBJ2-6	TGTGCCAGCAGTCACGACAGCTCTGGGGCCAACGTCCTGACTTTC	CASSHDSSGANVLTF
NA	NA	TRBV14	TRBJ2-7	TGTGCCAGCAGCCTGGGAATGGACGAGCAGTACTTC	CASSLGMDEQYF
TRBD1	NA	TRBV12-3/TRBV12-4	TRBJ1-1	TGTGCCAGCAGTCCCCGGACAGGGCCGAACACTGAAGCTTTCTTT	CASSPRTGPNTEAFF
NA	NA	TRBV11-2	TRBJ1-1	TGTGCCAGCAGCCCCTCGTCAGTGAACACTGAAGCTTTCTTT	CASSPSSVNTEAFF
TRBD2	many	TRBV13	TRBJ2-2	TGTGCCAGCGAAAGCGGGACTCATACCGGGGAGCTGTTTTTT	CASESGTHTGELFF
NA	few	TRBV15	TRBJ1-3	TGTGCCACCAGCAGAGATAAGGGAACCGGAAACACCATATATTTT	CATSRDKGTGNTIYF
TRBD1	once	TRBV9	TRBJ1-6	TGTGCCAGCAGCACCCGGGACAGGGGCAACTATAATTCACCCCTCCACTTT	CASSTRDRGNYNSPLHF
NA	few	TRBV28	TRBJ1-2	TGTGCCAGCAGAGGAACAGAGAACTATGGCTACACCTTC	CASRGTENYGYTF
TRBD1	NA	TRBV5-1	TRBJ2-7	TGCGCCAGCAGCTTTCAGGGGGCGAAAAACGAGCAGTACTTC	CASSFQGAKNEQYF
NA	NA	TRBV25-1	TRBJ1-2	TGTGCTAGAGTTAACGACAGGCTCGGGTATGGCTACACCTTC	CARVNDRLGYGYTF